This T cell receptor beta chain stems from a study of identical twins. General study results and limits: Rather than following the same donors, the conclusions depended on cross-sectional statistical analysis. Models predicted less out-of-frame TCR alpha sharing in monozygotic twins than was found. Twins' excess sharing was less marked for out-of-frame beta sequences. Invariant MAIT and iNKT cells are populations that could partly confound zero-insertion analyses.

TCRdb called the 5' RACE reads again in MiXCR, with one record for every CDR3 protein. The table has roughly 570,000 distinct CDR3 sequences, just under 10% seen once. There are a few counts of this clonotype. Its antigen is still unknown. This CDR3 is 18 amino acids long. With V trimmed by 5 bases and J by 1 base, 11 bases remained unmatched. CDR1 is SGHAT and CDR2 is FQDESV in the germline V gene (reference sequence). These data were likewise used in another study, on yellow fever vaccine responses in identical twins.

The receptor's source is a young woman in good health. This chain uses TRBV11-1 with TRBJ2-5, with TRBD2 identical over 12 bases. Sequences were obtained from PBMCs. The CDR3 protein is CASSPRTSGGTIQETQYF. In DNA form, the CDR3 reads TGTGCCAGCAGCCCCCGAACTAGCGGGGGGACCATCCAAGAGACCCAGTACTTC.